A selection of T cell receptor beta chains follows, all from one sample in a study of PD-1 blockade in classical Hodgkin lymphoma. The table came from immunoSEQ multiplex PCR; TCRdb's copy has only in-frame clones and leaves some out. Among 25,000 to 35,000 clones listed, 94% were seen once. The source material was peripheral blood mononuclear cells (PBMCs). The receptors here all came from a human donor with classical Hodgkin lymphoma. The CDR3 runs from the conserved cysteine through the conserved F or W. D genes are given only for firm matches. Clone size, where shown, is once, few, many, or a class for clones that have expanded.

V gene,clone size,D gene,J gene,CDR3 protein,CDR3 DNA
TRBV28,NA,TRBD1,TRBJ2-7,CASGDRDEQYF,TGTGCCAGCGGGGACAGGGACGAGCAGTACTTC
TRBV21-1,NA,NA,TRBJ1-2,CASSKKGPETNYGYTF,TGTGCCAGCAGCAAAAAAGGGCCAGAGACTAACTATGGCTACACCTTC
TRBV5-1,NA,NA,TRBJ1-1,CASSLLGNTEAFF,TGCGCCAGCAGCTTGTTAGGGAACACTGAAGCTTTCTTT
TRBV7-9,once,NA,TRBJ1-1,CASSMNKNSVMNTEAFF,TGTGCCAGCAGCATGAATAAAAACAGTGTTATGAACACTGAAGCTTTCTTT
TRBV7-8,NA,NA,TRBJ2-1,CASLRGPGNEQFF,TGTGCCAGCCTCAGGGGTCCCGGCAATGAGCAGTTCTTC
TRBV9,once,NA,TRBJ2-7,CASSVSVEYEQYF,TGTGCCAGCAGCGTCTCAGTAGAGTACGAGCAGTACTTC
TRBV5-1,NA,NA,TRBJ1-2,CASSLTGREGYTF,TGCGCCAGCAGCTTGACAGGGAGGGAGGGCTACACCTTC
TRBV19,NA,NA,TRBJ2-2,CASSIRDGTGELFF,TGTGCCAGTAGTATCCGGGACGGCACCGGGGAGCTGTTTTTT
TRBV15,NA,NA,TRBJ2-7,CATSRAGTLSYEQYF,TGTGCCACCAGCAGAGCCGGGACTTTATCCTACGAGCAGTACTTC
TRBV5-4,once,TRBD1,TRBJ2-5,CASSFETGGRETQYF,TGTGCCAGCAGCTTCGAGACAGGGGGCAGAGAGACCCAGTACTTC
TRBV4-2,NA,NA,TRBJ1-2,CASSPVSGADSDGYTF,TGTGCCAGCAGCCCAGTTTCAGGGGCCGACTCGGATGGCTACACCTTC
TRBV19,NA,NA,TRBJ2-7,CASSGPTYEQYF,TGTGCCAGCTCTGGACCGACCTACGAGCAGTACTTC
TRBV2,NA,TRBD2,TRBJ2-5,CASMVLAGGRVGETQYF,TGTGCCAGCATGGTCCTAGCGGGGGGACGGGTCGGGGAGACCCAGTACTTC
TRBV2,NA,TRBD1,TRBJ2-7,CASSEHPGQGLYEQYF,TGTGCCAGCAGTGAACACCCGGGACAGGGCCTATACGAGCAGTACTTC
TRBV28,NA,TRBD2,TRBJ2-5,CASGQGLAGGAQYF,TGTGCCAGTGGACAGGGACTAGCGGGAGGCGCCCAGTACTTC
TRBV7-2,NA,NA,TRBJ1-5,CASSLTAYSNQPQHF,TGTGCCAGCAGCTTAACAGCTTATAGCAATCAGCCCCAGCATTTT
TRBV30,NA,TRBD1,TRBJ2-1,CAWSPGQGAYNEQFF,TGTGCCTGGAGTCCGGGACAGGGAGCCTACAATGAGCAGTTCTTC
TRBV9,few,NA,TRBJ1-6,CASSPHSSPLHF,TGTGCCAGCAGCCCCCATTCTTCACCCCTCCACTTT
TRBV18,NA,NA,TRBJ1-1,CASSWGTGFNTEAFF,TGTGCCAGCTCATGGGGGACGGGATTTAACACTGAAGCTTTCTTT
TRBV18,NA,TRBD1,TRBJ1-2,CASSLSSPGQGAKKSF,TGTGCCAGCTCACTTTCCTCACCGGGACAGGGGGCGAAAAAATCCTTC
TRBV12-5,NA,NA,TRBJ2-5,CASGETGRETQYF,TGTGCTAGTGGCGAGACAGGGAGGGAGACCCAGTACTTC
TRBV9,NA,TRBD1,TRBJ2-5,CASSPRGTGGETQYF,TGTGCCAGCAGCCCTCGCGGGACAGGGGGAGAGACCCAGTACTTC
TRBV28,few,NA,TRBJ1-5,CASSLLGDNQPQHF,TGTGCCAGCAGTTTATTAGGGGACAATCAGCCCCAGCATTTT
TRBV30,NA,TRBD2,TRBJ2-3,CAWGAGLTTDTQYF,TGTGCCTGGGGAGCGGGACTTACCACAGATACGCAGTATTTT
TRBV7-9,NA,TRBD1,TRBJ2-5,CASSSWTGRETQYF,TGTGCCAGCAGCTCTTGGACAGGGAGGGAGACCCAGTACTTC
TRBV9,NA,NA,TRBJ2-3,CASSSLTDTQYF,TGTGCCAGCAGCTCCTTGACAGATACGCAGTATTTT
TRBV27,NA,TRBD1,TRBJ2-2,CASSLLGLGTGGPNTGELFF,TGTGCCAGCAGTTTATTGGGCCTAGGGACAGGGGGACCTAACACCGGGGAGCTGTTTTTT
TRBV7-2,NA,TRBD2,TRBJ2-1,CASSLAASGGGEQFF,TGTGCCAGCAGCTTAGCGGCTAGCGGGGGAGGTGAGCAGTTCTTC